The entry that follows covers one TCR beta chain sequence. Its antigen is not identified. The data derive from a study of T cell responses to AZD1222 COVID-19 vaccine. CDR1 and CDR2 (germline): LGHDT, YNNKEL (reference sequence). Trimming shortened V by 2 bases and J by 7 bases, and 11 bases separated the two germline ends. The CDR3 contains 14 residues. Study-level points and caveats: The breadth and depth of Spike-specific TCRs increased once two AZD1222 doses had been given. Across spike, vaccine-associated CD4 TCRs were found, dominant at 160-218 and 743-854. Researchers took repertoire samples only after the peak T cell response had come. Baseline serostatus was positive in only a handful of AZD1222 recipients.

Profiling relied on immunoSEQ multiplex PCR, and the TCRdb table lists in-frame clones only, not all of them. The sample holds over 140,000 clones, around 92% seen once. The V call is TRBV3-1 (or the pseudogene TRBV3-2), the J call TRBJ1-4, with D maybe TRBD1 (5 bases). This sequence originates from an adult who received the AZD1222 COVID-19 vaccine. Source: peripheral blood, taken 28 days after the second AZD1222 dose. This CDR3 is CASSQTRVGEKLFF. The CDR3 nucleotides are TGTGCCAGCAGCCAAACCAGGGTGGGTGAAAAACTGTTTTTT.